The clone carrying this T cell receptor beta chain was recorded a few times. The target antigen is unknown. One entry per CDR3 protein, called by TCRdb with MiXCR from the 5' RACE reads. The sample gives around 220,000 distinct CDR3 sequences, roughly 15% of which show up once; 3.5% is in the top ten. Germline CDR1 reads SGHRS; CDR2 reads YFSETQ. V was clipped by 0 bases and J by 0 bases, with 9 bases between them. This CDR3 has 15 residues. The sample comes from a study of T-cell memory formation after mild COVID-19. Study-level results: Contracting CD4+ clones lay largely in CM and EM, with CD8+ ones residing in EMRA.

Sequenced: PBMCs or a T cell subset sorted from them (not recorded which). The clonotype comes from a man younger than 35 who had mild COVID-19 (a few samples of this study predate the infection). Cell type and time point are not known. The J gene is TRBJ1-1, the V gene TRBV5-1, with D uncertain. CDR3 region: CASSLASGMNTEAFF. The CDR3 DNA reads TGCGCCAGCAGCTTGGCCTCGGGGATGAACACTGAAGCTTTCTTT.